This T cell receptor beta chain is drawn from a study of blood T cell repertoires in COVID-19. Study context: Sources were T cells, B-cell-depleted T cells, or PBMCs; the material itself was cDNA or gDNA.

Source study methods: Amplification of reference gene primers was used by the study to estimate nucleated cell counts. Using immunoSEQ multiplex PCR, the repertoire was profiled, and TCRdb retains in-frame clones only, with some absent. V, J and clone size reflect that table, while D and trimming were determined from the DNA. The sample lists over 200,000 clones; roughly four fifths were seen once. The V and J ends lost 0 bases and 0 bases respectively, with 16 bases between them. Germline assignment: CDR1 SGHDT and CDR2 YYEEEE. The CDR3 sequence is 18 residues long. Across about two dozen US areas, participants ranged in age from about 18 to 90 years.

The chain joins TRBV5-6 to TRBJ2-1; D perhaps matches TRBD2 (7 bases). This receptor was taken from a man aged 55-75 years who had recovered from COVID-19. The sequenced material came from PBMCs or T cells enriched from blood (not recorded which). The CDR3 spells CASSLEGSRGGSYNEQFF. The CDR3 DNA reads as TGTGCCAGCAGCTTGGAGGGGAGTAGGGGGGGCTCCTACAATGAGCAGTTCTTC. Drawing the rest from reference TRBV5-6 and TRBJ2-1, the complete variable domain is DAGVTQSPTHLIKTRGQQVTLRCSPKSGHDTVSWYQQALGQGPQFIFQYYEEEERQRGNFPDRFSGHQFPNYSSELNVNALLLGDSALYLCASSLEGSRGGSYNEQFFGPGTRLTVL.